This T cell receptor beta chain was recovered during a study of PD-1 blockade in classical Hodgkin lymphoma. With regard to this clone: What it binds is unknown. Mismatch with germline at one junction end may stem from a read error.

General observations from the study: Diminished baseline TCR diversity has been reported in newly diagnosed patients relative to healthy donors. No one has yet defined what causes the repertoire differences, which may be disease activity or prior therapy.

This CDR3 is built from 15 residues. Germline values: CDR1 SGHNT, CDR2 YYREEE (reference sequence). Data came from immunoSEQ multiplex PCR; TCRdb stores just in-frame clones and leaves some out. The table shows approximately 20,000 clones, with over 75% occurring only once. The sample's time point: newly diagnosed, previously untreated cHL patient sample. Thawed PBMCs were the source of CD4+ T cells, purified by magnetic negative selection. Untreated, newly diagnosed classical Hodgkin lymphoma PBMCs served for comparison. The TCR comes from a human donor with classical Hodgkin lymphoma. Sequencing was done on a sample of CD4+ T cells from blood. The chain employs TRBV5-4 and TRBJ1-3; D is possibly TRBD1 (5 bases). The CDR3 DNA reads TGTGCCAGCAGCTTGATGGGAGGGGCCGGAAACGCCATATATTTT. Encoded protein: CASSLMGGAGNAIYF.